These 27 T cell receptor beta chains were all obtained from the same sample, sequenced in a study of shared clonotypes between healthy human individuals (dated by TCRdb to 2018 to 2021). The library was obtained by the immunoSEQ multiplex PCR assay. TCRdb re-hosts the immuneACCESS table, in-frame sequences only. Its copies lack some clones; in the studies checked, an unresolved V gene accounts for under half of them, and the cause for the rest is not known. For this sample the table gives around 2,000,000 clones, of which 95% were detected only once. The top ten hold 0.1% to 0.15% of the sample. Sample: naive CD4+ T cells sorted from blood. The cell subset or site label, read with the paper, signifies: CD45RA+ positively selected. These receptors were taken from a man younger than 35 in good health.

This clone was observed a single time. V usage is TRBV28 and J usage is TRBJ2-7; D is tentatively TRBD1 or TRBD2 (5 bases each). V lost 4 bases and J lost 6, with 10 bases in between. This CDR3 spans 12 amino acids. Germline lookup yields CDR1 MDHEN and CDR2 SYDVKM. The CDR3 region is CASSSDGTEQYF. In DNA, the CDR3 is TGTGCCAGCAGTTCGGACGGGACCGAGCAGTACTTC.

This chain uses TRBV27 with TRBJ1-5; D not resolved. CDR3 length: 13 residues. In germline, CDR1 is MNHEY, CDR2 SMNVEV (reference sequence). V shed 6 bases and J shed 4 bases, with 10 bases lying between them. The CDR3, as DNA: TGTGCCAGCAGCCAGGACCGGAATCAGCCCCAGCATTTT. As protein: CASSQDRNQPQHF.

The chain is built from TRBV7-2 and TRBJ2-5; 9 bases map to TRBD2. This CDR3 contains 16 residues. Germline V gene sequence: CDR1 SGHTA, CDR2 FQGNSA. With 4 bases clipped from V and 5 bases from J, the junction kept 11 bases outside the gene matches. As DNA, the CDR3 is TGTGCCAGCAGCTCCCTGGTTAGCGGGGGAGGGGAGACCCAGTACTTC. Residues: CASSSLVSGGGETQYF.

The V and J genes are TRBV6-1 and TRBJ2-1; D gene unclear. The ends were cut back, 3 bases at V and 0 bases at J, with 15 bases in the middle. Looked up from germline, CDR1 is MNHNS and CDR2 is SASEGT. The CDR3 has 17 residues. The CDR3 DNA reads as TGTGCCAGCAGTGATCCTCCACCCAGGAGCTCCTACAATGAGCAGTTCTTC. It codes for CASSDPPPRSSYNEQFF.

DNA of the CDR3: TGCAGCGTAGTGGGGATCTTGGTTAATGAGCAGTTCTTC. Residues: CSVVGILVNEQFF. The V gene is TRBV29-1, the J gene TRBJ2-1; unclear D gene. CDR1 and CDR2 (germline): SQVTM, ANQGSEA. Trimming pared 6 bases from V and 7 bases from J, leaving 16 bases between. This CDR3 has 13 residues.

There are a few counts of this clone. The V gene is TRBV18, the J gene TRBJ2-1; TRBD1 is a possible D gene (5 bases). The CDR3 runs 14 residues. The germline gives CDR1 KGHSH, CDR2 LQKENI. V was pared by 2 bases and J by 4 bases, with 9 bases between. The CDR3 DNA is TGTGCCAGCTCACCAGGGGCCCCTTACAATGAGCAGTTCTTC. It yields the protein CASSPGAPYNEQFF.

The chain couples TRBV5-6 to TRBJ1-5; the D gene is possibly TRBD1 (5 bases). CDR1 and CDR2 from the germline V gene are SGHDT and YYEEEE. The V end was cut by 4 bases, the J end by 10 bases, with 27 bases between. The CDR3 has 17 amino acids. The CDR3 protein is CASSRGEELTVPYPQHF. For the CDR3, the DNA is TGTGCCAGCAGCCGAGGGGAGGAATTGACAGTGCCCTATCCCCAGCATTTT.

The rearrangement uses TRBV19 and TRBJ1-1, with D unclear. The CDR3 covers 13 residues. Looked up from germline, CDR1 is LNHDA and CDR2 is SQIVND (reference sequence). V dropped 3 bases and J dropped 1 base, with 6 bases sitting between them. The CDR3 sequence: CASSMWSNTEAFF. The DNA of the CDR3 is TGTGCCAGTAGTATGTGGTCGAACACTGAAGCTTTCTTT.

The chain couples TRBV6-6 to TRBJ1-3; TRBD1 agrees at 10 bases. V was clipped by 4 bases and J by 0 bases; unmatched bases: 3. This CDR3 is 16 amino acids long. Germline CDR1 and CDR2: MNHNY and SVGAGI (reference sequence). The CDR3 DNA follows: TGTGCCAGCAGTTCCGGGACAGGGGACTCTGGAAACACCATATATTTT. Protein: CASSSGTGDSGNTIYF.

The V gene is TRBV29-1, the J gene TRBJ2-7; D gene unclear. V shed 2 bases and J shed 1 base, with 6 bases lying between them. The CDR3 totals 12 residues. Germline assignment: CDR1 SQVTM and CDR2 ANQGSEA. The CDR3 sequence is CSVESRSYEQYF. DNA of the CDR3: TGCAGCGTTGAAAGCAGGTCCTACGAGCAGTACTTC.

The chain couples TRBV18 to TRBJ2-7; no definite D call. The V gene lost 5 bases and the J gene lost 3 bases, with 11 bases spanning the gap. Looked up from germline, CDR1 is KGHSH and CDR2 is LQKENI. The CDR3 extends over 13 amino acids. The CDR3 nucleotides are TGTGCCAGCTCAACCGGGTCGTACTACGAGCAGTACTTC. Encoded protein: CASSTGSYYEQYF.

The chain links TRBV10-3 to TRBJ2-1; 11 positions match TRBD2. The CDR3 consists of 15 residues. The ends lost 0 bases at V and 7 bases at J; junction bases unmatched: 2. Germline CDR1 reads ENHRY; CDR2 reads SYGVKD. The CDR3 region has the DNA TGTGCCATCAGTGAGTCGAGGACTAGCGGGAATGAGCAGTTCTTC. Amino acid sequence: CAISESRTSGNEQFF.

As DNA, the CDR3 is TGTGCCAGCAGTCACGCGGGACTAGCCCCCTCTTTGAGCTACAATGAGCAGTTCTTC. Translating gives CASSHAGLAPSLSYNEQFF. The rearrangement joins TRBV28 to TRBJ2-1; 9 bases line up with TRBD2. The CDR3 sequence is 19 residues long. Germline assignment: CDR1 MDHEN and CDR2 SYDVKM. V shed 5 bases, J shed 3 bases, and the junction held 17 bases outside the gene matches.

The genes are TRBV13 and TRBJ2-3; 8 positions agree with TRBD2. The CDR3 loop spans 15 amino acids. Germline trimming cut 7 bases from V and 1 base from J; bases unmatched to any gene: 7. Germline loops: CDR1 PRHDT, CDR2 FYEKMQ (reference sequence). CDR3 protein: CASTLGAGGTDTQYF. The CDR3 DNA reads as TGTGCCAGCACCTTGGGAGCGGGGGGCACAGATACGCAGTATTTT.

The chain employs TRBV7-2 and TRBJ2-7, with 14 bases fitting TRBD2. V gave up 3 bases and J gave up 5 bases; unmatched junction bases: 3. The germline CDR1 and CDR2 sequences are SGHTA and FQGNSA. The CDR3 runs 15 residues. CDR3: CASSLGLAGDDEQYF. CDR3 nucleotides: TGTGCCAGCAGCTTGGGACTAGCGGGAGACGACGAGCAGTACTTC.

The V gene is TRBV27, the J gene TRBJ1-2, with 8 nucleotides matching TRBD1. This CDR3 has 13 amino acids. V dropped 3 bases and J dropped 6; count of bases not matched to a gene: 3. Germline values: CDR1 MNHEY, CDR2 SMNVEV (reference sequence). The CDR3 DNA follows: TGTGCCAGCAGTTTCACAGGGGGGGATGGCTACACCTTC. It codes for CASSFTGGDGYTF.

This rearrangement joins TRBV18 to TRBJ2-1, with 13 bases lining up with TRBD2. This CDR3 comprises 16 residues. With V trimmed by 5 bases and J by 6 bases, 7 bases remained unmatched. CDR1 is KGHSH, CDR2 LQKENI, per germline. The CDR3 nucleotides are TGTGCCAGCTCAGCCCTGGGACTAGCGGGGTCCAATGAGCAGTTCTTC. Its translation: CASSALGLAGSNEQFF.

The chain carries TRBV5-6 and TRBJ1-2; the D is unclear. Germline CDR1 and CDR2: SGHDT and YYEEEE. CDR3 length equals 13 residues. Trimming shortened V by 3 bases and J by 2 bases, and 8 bases separated the two germline ends. The chain's CDR3 is CASSSSRNYGYTF. DNA of the CDR3: TGTGCCAGCAGCTCGTCACGAAACTATGGCTACACCTTC.

The rearrangement uses TRBV7-9 and TRBJ2-5; D unclear. The germline V gene has CDR1 SEHNR and CDR2 FQNEAQ (reference sequence). CDR3 size: 14 residues. Trimming removed 5 bases from V and 2 bases from J, with 12 bases in between. The CDR3 loop reads CASSPWTEQETQYF. CDR3 nucleotides: TGTGCCAGCAGCCCTTGGACGGAACAAGAGACCCAGTACTTC.

The V and J genes are TRBV20-1 and TRBJ1-1; D is uncertain. The CDR3 spans 10 residues. Germline values: CDR1 DFQATT, CDR2 SNEGSKA (reference sequence). Trimming pared 3 bases from V and 6 bases from J, leaving 5 bases between. The CDR3 region has the DNA TGCAGTGCTAGTAGGGCTGAAGCTTTCTTT. This codes for CSASRAEAFF.

This chain connects TRBV18 to TRBJ1-1, with D unresolved. CDR3 length equals 13 residues. Germline V gene lookup returns CDR1 KGHSH and CDR2 LQKENI. V gave up 10 bases and J gave up 0 bases, with 12 bases separating them. The CDR3 region has the DNA TGTGCCACCCTGGACGGGGTGAACACTGAAGCTTTCTTT. It specifies CATLDGVNTEAFF.

With respect to this clone: At the DNA level, this CDR3 is encoded by other sequences in the same sample as well. The chain carries TRBV5-1 and TRBJ2-1; TRBD1 might be the D (5 bases). Germline CDR1 is SGHRS and CDR2 is YFSETQ. The CDR3 covers 14 residues. Trimming removed 1 base from V and 0 bases from J, with 5 bases in between. The CDR3: CASSLTGSYNEQFF. Here the CDR3 DNA reads TGCGCCAGCAGCTTGACAGGCTCCTACAATGAGCAGTTCTTC.

The gene calls are TRBV9 and TRBJ1-5; TRBD1 matches at 7 bases. Looked up from germline, CDR1 is SGDLS and CDR2 is YYNGEE. CDR3 length: 16 amino acids. With V trimmed by 0 bases and J by 1 base, 4 bases remained unmatched. The CDR3 sequence is CASSVGQGNSNQPQHF. The CDR3 DNA sequence: TGTGCCAGCAGCGTAGGACAGGGCAACAGCAATCAGCCCCAGCATTTT.

This rearrangement joins TRBV28 to TRBJ2-7, with no clear D. The CDR3 length is 14 residues. The V end lost 8 bases, the J end lost 0 bases, and 14 bases lay between the germline ends. Germline values: CDR1 MDHEN, CDR2 SYDVKM. The CDR3 region has the DNA TGTGCCAGCCCCGGACCGGGCGCCTCCTACGAGCAGTACTTC. Translation gives CASPGPGASYEQYF.

This clone was found a few times. The chain uses TRBV10-1 and TRBJ1-6; TRBD1 might be the D (5 bases). Germline-derived CDR1 and CDR2 are WNHNN and SYGVQD (reference sequence). CDR3 size: 13 residues. V lost 6 bases and J 8 bases, leaving 11 bases between the germline ends. The CDR3 loop is CASRGLGDSPLHF. The CDR3 coding sequence is TGCGCCAGCAGAGGCCTGGGGGATTCACCCCTCCACTTT.

The V and J genes are TRBV5-8 and TRBJ1-1, with D hard to call. The CDR3 extends over 11 amino acids. Trimming took 3 bases from V and 6 from J, leaving 6 bases between them. Germline values: CDR1 SGHTS, CDR2 YDEGEE. The CDR3 loop is CASSSGAEAFF. DNA for the CDR3: TGTGCCAGCAGCTCCGGAGCTGAAGCTTTCTTT.

The chain links TRBV10-3 to TRBJ1-6, with D possibly matching TRBD1 (5 bases). Trimming took off 5 bases at V and 10 bases at J, with 12 bases between the two ends. Germline CDR1 ENHRY, CDR2 SYGVKD. The CDR3 extends over 13 amino acids. The CDR3 spells CAISRDPGSPLHF. The CDR3 DNA follows: TGTGCCATCAGTCGGGACCCGGGGTCACCCCTCCACTTT.